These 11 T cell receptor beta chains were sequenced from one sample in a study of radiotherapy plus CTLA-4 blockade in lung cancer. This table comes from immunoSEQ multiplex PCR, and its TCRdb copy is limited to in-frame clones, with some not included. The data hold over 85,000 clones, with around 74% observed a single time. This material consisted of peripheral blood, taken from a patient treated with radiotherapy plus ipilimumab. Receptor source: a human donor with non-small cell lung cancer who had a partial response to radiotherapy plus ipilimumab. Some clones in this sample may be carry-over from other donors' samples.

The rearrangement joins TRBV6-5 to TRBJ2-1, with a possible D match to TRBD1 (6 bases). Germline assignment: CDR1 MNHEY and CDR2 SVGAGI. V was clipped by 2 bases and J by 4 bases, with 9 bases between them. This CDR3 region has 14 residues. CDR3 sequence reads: CASSYRTAYNEQFF. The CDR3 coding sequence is TGTGCCAGCAGTTACAGGACAGCTTACAATGAGCAGTTCTTC.

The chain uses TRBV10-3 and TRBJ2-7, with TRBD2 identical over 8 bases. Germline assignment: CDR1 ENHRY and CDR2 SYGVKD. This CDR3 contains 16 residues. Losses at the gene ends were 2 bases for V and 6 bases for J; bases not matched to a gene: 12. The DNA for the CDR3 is TGTGCCATCAGTGAGGGCACTAGCGGAGCCCGGAGCGAGCAGTACTTC. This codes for CAISEGTSGARSEQYF.

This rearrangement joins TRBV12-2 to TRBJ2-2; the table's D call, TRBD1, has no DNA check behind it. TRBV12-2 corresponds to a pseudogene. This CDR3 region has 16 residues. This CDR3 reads CASRPRDRGNTGELFF. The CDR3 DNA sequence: TGTGCAAGTCGCCCTCGGGACAGGGGAAACACCGGGGAGCTGTTTTTT.

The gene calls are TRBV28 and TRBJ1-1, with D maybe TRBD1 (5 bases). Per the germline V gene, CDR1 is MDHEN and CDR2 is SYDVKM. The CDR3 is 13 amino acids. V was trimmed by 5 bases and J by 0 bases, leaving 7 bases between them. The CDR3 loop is CASSRQMNTEAFF. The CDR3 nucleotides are TGTGCCAGCAGTAGACAGATGAACACTGAAGCTTTCTTT.

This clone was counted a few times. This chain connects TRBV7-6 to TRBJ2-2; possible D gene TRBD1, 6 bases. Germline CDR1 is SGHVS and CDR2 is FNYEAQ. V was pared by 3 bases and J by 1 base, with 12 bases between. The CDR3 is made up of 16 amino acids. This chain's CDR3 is CASSFTDSRNTGELFF. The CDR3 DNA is TGTGCCAGCAGCTTCACGGACAGTCGGAACACCGGGGAGCTGTTTTTT.

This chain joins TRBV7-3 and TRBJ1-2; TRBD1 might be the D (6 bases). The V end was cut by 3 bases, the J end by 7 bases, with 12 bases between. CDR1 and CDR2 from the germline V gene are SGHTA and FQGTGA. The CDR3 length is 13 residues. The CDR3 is CASSFFGGAGYTF. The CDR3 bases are TGTGCCAGCAGCTTTTTCGGGGGGGCTGGCTACACCTTC. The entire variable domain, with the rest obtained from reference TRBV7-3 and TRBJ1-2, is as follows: GAGVSQTPSNKVTEKGKYVELRCDPISGHTALYWYRQSLGQGPEFLIYFQGTGAADDSGLPNDRFFAVRPEGSVSTLKIQRTERGDSAVYLCASSFFGGAGYTFGSGTRLTVV.

Written as DNA, the CDR3 is TGTGCCAGCAGCTTCTGGACTGGAAATGAGCAGTTCTTC. It is translated as CASSFWTGNEQFF. The chain combines TRBV7-8 with TRBJ2-1, with D maybe TRBD2 (5 bases). The ends were cut back, 3 bases at V and 7 bases at J, with 10 bases in the middle. The CDR3 has 13 residues. Germline V gene sequence: CDR1 SGHVS, CDR2 FQNEAQ.

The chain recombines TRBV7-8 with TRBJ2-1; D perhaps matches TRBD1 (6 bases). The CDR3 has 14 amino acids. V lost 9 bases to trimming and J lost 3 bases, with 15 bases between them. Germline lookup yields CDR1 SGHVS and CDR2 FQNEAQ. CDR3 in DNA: TGTGCCAGTTCAAACAGGGCAAGCTACAATGAGCAGTTCTTC. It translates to CASSNRASYNEQFF. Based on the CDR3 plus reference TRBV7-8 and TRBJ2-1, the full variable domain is GAGVSQSPRYKVAKRGQDVALRCDPISGHVSLFWYQQALGQGPEFLTYFQNEAQLDKSGLPSDRFFAERPEGSVSTLKIQRTQQEDSAVYLCASSNRASYNEQFFGPGTRLTVL.

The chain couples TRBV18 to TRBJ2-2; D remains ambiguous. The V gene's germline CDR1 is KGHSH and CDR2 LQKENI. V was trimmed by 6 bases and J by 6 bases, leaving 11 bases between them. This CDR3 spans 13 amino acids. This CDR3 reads CASSPAGPGELFF. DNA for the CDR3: TGTGCCAGCTCCCCAGCTGGCCCCGGGGAGCTGTTTTTT.

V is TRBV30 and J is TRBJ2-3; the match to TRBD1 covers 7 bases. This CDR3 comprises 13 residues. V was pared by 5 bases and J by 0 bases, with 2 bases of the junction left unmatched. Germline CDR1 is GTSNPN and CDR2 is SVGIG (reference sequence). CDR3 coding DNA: TGTGCCTGGGAGGGGGCCAGCACAGATACGCAGTATTTT. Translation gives CAWEGASTDTQYF.

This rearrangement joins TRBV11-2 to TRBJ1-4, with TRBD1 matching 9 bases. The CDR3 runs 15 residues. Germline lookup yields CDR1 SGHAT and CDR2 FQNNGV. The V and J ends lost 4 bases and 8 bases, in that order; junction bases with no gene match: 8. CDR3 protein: CASSSHTGGGEKLFF. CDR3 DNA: TGTGCCAGCAGCTCCCATACAGGGGGCGGGGAAAAACTGTTTTTT.